The entry below describes one TCR beta chain. Different DNA sequences within this sample yield the same CDR3. This sample is part of a study of control samples from healthy donors and cancer patients. Data came from immunoSEQ multiplex PCR; TCRdb stores just in-frame clones and leaves some out. The table lists approximately 97,000 clones, roughly 88% of them singletons. The CDR3 runs to 13 residues. The germline V gene has CDR1 LNHDA and CDR2 SQIVND (reference sequence). V was clipped by 7 bases and J by 1 base; unmatched bases: 2. Material for sequencing was blood. The chain is built from TRBV19 and TRBJ2-7; 9 bases line up with TRBD1. This clonotype was sampled from a man aged 30 to 45 in good health. As DNA, the CDR3 is TGTGCCAGTAAGGGGACAGGGTCCTACGAGCAGTACTTC. Encoded protein: CASKGTGSYEQYF.